This is a list of T cell receptor beta chains from one sample in a study of OX40 agonist ivuxolimab in advanced cancers. The protocol was immunoSEQ multiplex PCR, while the TCRdb copy is restricted to in-frame clones and leaves out a portion. The profile shows approximately 61,000 clones, 90% to 95% of them singletons. The source material was CD4+ or CD8+ T cells sorted from blood, sampled in a trial of the OX40 agonist ivuxolimab. These receptors were taken from an adult with an advanced solid tumor such as melanoma, head and neck, liver or kidney cancer. CDR3s include the opening cysteine and the closing phenylalanine or tryptophan. A D gene is named only where the DNA matches it firmly. Rows give clone size only sometimes, using once, few, many, or a class for an expanded clone.

j_call clone_size d_call v_call cdr3_aa cdr3_nt
TRBJ1-1 once NA TRBV6-5 CASSYYSRNTEAFF TGTGCCAGCAGTTACTACTCGCGGAATACTGAAGCTTTCTTT
TRBJ2-3 once NA TRBV5-1 CASSFGFIKGVDDTQYF TGCGCCAGCAGCTTCGGGTTCATAAAAGGGGTCGATGATACGCAGTATTTT
TRBJ2-1 once TRBD1 TRBV7-9 CASSLGQGGGEQFF TGTGCCAGCAGCTTAGGACAGGGTGGGGGTGAGCAGTTCTTC
TRBJ2-7 once NA TRBV27 CASSYEGQYEQYF TGTGCCAGCAGTTATGAGGGCCAGTACGAGCAGTACTTC
TRBJ1-2 NA TRBD1 TRBV9 CASSARTGGAGGYTF TGTGCCAGCAGCGCCCGGACAGGGGGCGCAGGCGGCTACACCTTC
TRBJ2-2 NA TRBD2 TRBV4-2 CASSQDLGSGVTGELFF TGTGCCAGCAGCCAAGATCTCGGTAGCGGGGTGACCGGGGAGCTGTTTTTT
TRBJ1-1 NA NA TRBV13 CASSLGYDTEAFF TGTGCCAGCAGCTTGGGTTACGACACTGAAGCTTTCTTT
TRBJ2-7 NA NA TRBV7-9 CASSLYPGDGTYEQYF TGTGCCAGCAGCTTATACCCTGGGGACGGCACCTACGAGCAGTACTTC
TRBJ1-4 NA NA TRBV27 CASSAGPVSEKLFF TGTGCCAGCAGTGCCGGGCCCGTATCCGAAAAACTGTTTTTT
TRBJ2-7 NA NA TRBV5-6 CASSPRGSYEQYF TGTGCCAGCAGCCCTCGTGGGTCCTACGAGCAGTACTTC
TRBJ1-5 NA NA TRBV14 CASSQASLPHNQPQHF TGTGCCAGCAGCCAGGCCTCCCTTCCACACAATCAGCCCCAGCATTTT
TRBJ2-1 NA NA TRBV14 CASSQVEGRGVNEQFF TGTGCCAGCAGCCAAGTGGAGGGACGAGGGGTCAATGAGCAGTTCTTC
TRBJ1-3 NA NA TRBV11-2 CASSLRTDIGNTIYF TGTGCCAGCAGCTTAAGGACAGACATTGGAAACACCATATATTTT
TRBJ1-1 NA NA TRBV27 CASTNDWGRFTEAFF TGTGCCAGCACTAATGACTGGGGTCGTTTCACTGAAGCTTTCTTT
TRBJ1-1 NA NA TRBV28 CASSLGPQTNTEAFF TGTGCCAGCAGTCTCGGTCCCCAGACTAACACTGAAGCTTTCTTT
TRBJ1-5 few TRBD1 TRBV28 CASSLGQGYRQPQHF TGTGCCAGCAGTTTGGGACAGGGGTATCGCCAGCCCCAGCATTTT
TRBJ2-1 NA TRBD2 TRBV10-1 CASSESGGNWRYNEQFF TGCGCCAGCAGTGAATCGGGAGGAAATTGGAGGTACAATGAGCAGTTCTTC
TRBJ2-2 NA NA TRBV4-1 CASSPSEVGGTLTGELFF TGCGCCAGCAGCCCCTCAGAAGTCGGCGGGACACTCACCGGGGAGCTGTTTTTT
TRBJ2-5 NA NA TRBV7-8 CASSDESWEETQYF TGTGCCAGCAGCGACGAAAGTTGGGAAGAGACCCAGTACTTC
TRBJ2-1 NA NA TRBV28 CASHRSSYNEQFF TGTGCCAGCCATAGGAGCTCCTACAATGAGCAGTTCTTC
TRBJ2-2 NA NA TRBV5-6 CASSWGAGELFF TGTGCCAGCAGCTGGGGGGCCGGGGAGCTGTTTTTT
TRBJ1-2 NA NA TRBV28 CASSPIGGGNYGYTF TGTGCCAGCAGCCCGATTGGGGGGGGTAATTATGGCTACACCTTC
TRBJ1-2 NA NA TRBV2 CASSEVGIGYTF TGTGCCAGCAGTGAAGTGGGGATCGGCTACACCTTC
TRBJ1-2 NA TRBD1 TRBV5-8 CASSSDRAEPNYGYTF TGTGCCAGCAGCTCGGACAGGGCGGAGCCTAACTATGGCTACACCTTC
TRBJ2-7 NA TRBD2 TRBV14 CASSHYSGGAYEQYF TGTGCCAGCAGCCATTATAGCGGGGGGGCCTACGAGCAGTACTTC
TRBJ2-2 once NA TRBV10-2 CASRDGELFF TGCGCCAGCAGGGACGGGGAGCTGTTTTTT
TRBJ2-1 once NA TRBV6-6 CASSLGPLGPYNEQFF TGTGCCAGCAGCCTGGGTCCCCTGGGCCCCTACAATGAGCAGTTCTTC
TRBJ2-1 NA TRBD2 TRBV4-1 CASSRNGGGDNEQFF TGCGCCAGCAGCCGGAACGGCGGGGGGGACAATGAGCAGTTCTTC
TRBJ2-7 NA NA TRBV27 CASSKGGFSPLYEQYF TGTGCCAGCAGTAAGGGGGGCTTCTCCCCTCTCTACGAGCAGTACTTC
TRBJ2-7 NA TRBD2 TRBV11-2 CASSLSGGAYEQYF TGTGCCAGCAGCTTAAGCGGGGGCGCGTACGAGCAGTACTTC
TRBJ1-2 NA TRBD1 TRBV28 CASSPTGVQDYGYTF TGTGCCAGCAGTCCAACAGGGGTACAAGACTATGGCTACACCTTC
TRBJ2-5 NA NA TRBV7-6 CASSSGLRQETQYF TGTGCCAGCAGTAGCGGACTCCGCCAAGAGACCCAGTACTTC
TRBJ1-1 NA NA TRBV7-8 CASSLWVQTGENTEAFF TGTGCCAGCAGCCTTTGGGTCCAGACAGGTGAGAACACTGAAGCTTTCTTT
TRBJ2-5 medium-sized TRBD2 TRBV6-1 CASSVLAGEEETQYF TGTGCCAGCAGTGTCCTAGCGGGGGAGGAAGAGACCCAGTACTTC
TRBJ2-7 NA NA TRBV7-9 CASSLGSNEQYF TGTGCCAGCAGCCTTGGAAGCAACGAGCAGTACTTC
TRBJ1-1 NA TRBD1 TRBV7-8 CASSPGTGLNTEAFF TGTGCCAGCAGCCCAGGGACAGGTTTGAACACTGAAGCTTTCTTT
TRBJ2-1 NA TRBD2 TRBV6-6 CASSFLAGGTGNEQFF TGTGCCAGCAGTTTTCTAGCGGGGGGCACGGGGAATGAGCAGTTCTTC
TRBJ1-1 NA NA TRBV6-6 CASSATGRNTEAFF TGTGCCAGCAGTGCGACAGGCAGAAACACTGAAGCTTTCTTT
TRBJ2-7 once TRBD2 TRBV5-4 CASSFSGVYEQYF TGTGCCAGCAGCTTTAGCGGGGTATACGAGCAGTACTTC
TRBJ2-7 NA NA TRBV7-2 CASSRTAQPPYEQYF TGTGCCAGCAGCCGCACAGCCCAACCACCCTACGAGCAGTACTTC
TRBJ1-1 NA TRBD1 TRBV13 CASTSSGTGSTEAFF TGTGCCAGCACATCGTCCGGGACAGGGTCCACTGAAGCTTTCTTT
TRBJ2-7 NA TRBD2 TRBV7-2 CASSPKGLVNSYEQYF TGTGCCAGCAGCCCGAAAGGACTAGTGAATTCCTACGAGCAGTACTTC